This T cell receptor beta chain was observed in a study of T cells in Graves' hyperthyroidism and ophthalmopathy. Study overall: Peripheral blood was secured at the point of initial diagnosis, before any treatment. Overall study results and limits: The model forecast ophthalmopathy, anticipating it by a median about 6.5 months before onset. Separating ophthalmopathy from stable hyperthyroidism was achieved by a 13 V-J model.

This clonotype was detected only a few times. Antigen specificity is unknown. Amplification yielded TCR beta CDR3 regions, with RNA transcripts as the source. Initially, a first-round RT-PCR of the TCR CDR3 employed the HTBI primer set. TCRdb redid the calling of the multiplex PCR reads with MiXCR, one entry per CDR3 protein. The sample holds some 530,000 distinct CDR3 sequences, about 20% seen once. This sequence was found in a woman in her 70s with Graves' ophthalmopathy. Sequenced input: blood.

CDR3 sequence reads: CASSLNRLAGGYEQFF. The CDR3 nucleotides are TGCGCCAGCAGCTTAAATCGACTAGCGGGAGGCTATGAGCAGTTCTTC. V usage is TRBV5-1 and J usage is TRBJ2-1; TRBD2 matches 13 bases. Germline CDR1 and CDR2: SGHRS and YFSETQ. The J segment lost 8 bases and the V segment lost 2 bases, leaving 7 bases of the junction unmatched. This CDR3 contains 16 residues.